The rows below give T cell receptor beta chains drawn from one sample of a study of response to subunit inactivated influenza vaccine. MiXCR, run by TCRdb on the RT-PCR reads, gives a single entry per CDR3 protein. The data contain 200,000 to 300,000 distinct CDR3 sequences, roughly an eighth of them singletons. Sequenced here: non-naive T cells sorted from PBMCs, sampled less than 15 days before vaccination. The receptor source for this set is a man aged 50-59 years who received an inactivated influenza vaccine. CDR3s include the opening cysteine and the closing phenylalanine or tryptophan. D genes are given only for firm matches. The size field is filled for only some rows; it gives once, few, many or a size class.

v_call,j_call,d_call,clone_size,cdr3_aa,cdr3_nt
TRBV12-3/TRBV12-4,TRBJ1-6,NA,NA,CASTPTGDNSPLHF,TGTGCCAGCACCCCGACAGGAGATAATTCACCCCTCCACTTT
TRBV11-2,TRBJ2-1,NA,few,CASSPRQRGNEQFF,TGTGCCAGCAGCCCCCGCCAGAGGGGCAATGAGCAGTTCTTC
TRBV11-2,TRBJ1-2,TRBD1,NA,CASRSNRGYGYTF,TGTGCCAGCAGAAGTAACAGGGGCTATGGCTACACCTTC
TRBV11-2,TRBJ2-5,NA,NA,CASSLVLGLNYETQYF,TGTGCCAGCAGCTTAGTGCTGGGGTTGAATTACGAGACCCAGTACTTC
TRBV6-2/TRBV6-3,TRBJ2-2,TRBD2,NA,CASRVAGDIGELFF,TGTGCCAGCAGAGTAGCGGGAGACATCGGGGAGCTGTTTTTT
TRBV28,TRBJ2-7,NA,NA,CASSEHSGTSSYEQYF,TGTGCCAGCAGTGAACACAGCGGGACATCGTCCTACGAGCAGTACTTC
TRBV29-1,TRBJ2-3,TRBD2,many,CSVSGGEVGTQYF,TGCAGCGTTTCCGGGGGGGAAGTGGGTACGCAGTATTTT
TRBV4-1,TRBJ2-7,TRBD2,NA,CASSPRTSGSSVSYEQYF,TGCGCCAGCAGCCCTCGGACTAGCGGGAGTAGTGTCTCCTACGAGCAGTACTTC
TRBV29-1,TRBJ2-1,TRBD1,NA,CSAPGQNSYNEQFF,TGCAGCGCCCCGGGACAGAACTCCTACAATGAGCAGTTCTTC
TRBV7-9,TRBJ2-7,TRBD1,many,CASSPRTGGTKYEQYF,TGTGCCAGCAGCCCCCGGACAGGGGGCACCAAGTACGAGCAGTACTTC
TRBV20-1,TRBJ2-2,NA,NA,CSARVALGTGELFF,TGCAGTGCTAGAGTTGCCTTGGGCACCGGGGAGCTGTTTTTT
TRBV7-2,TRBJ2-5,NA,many,CASRSKETQYF,TGTGCCAGTAGGTCCAAAGAGACCCAGTACTTC
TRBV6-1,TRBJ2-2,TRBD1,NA,CASRNRGSAGELFF,TGTGCCAGCAGGAACAGGGGGTCCGCCGGGGAGCTGTTTTTT
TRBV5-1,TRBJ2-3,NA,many,CASSPREGARSDTQYF,TGCGCCAGCAGCCCCCGGGAAGGGGCTAGGTCAGATACGCAGTATTTT
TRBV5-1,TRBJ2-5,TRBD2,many,CASGLAGFQETQYF,TGCGCCAGCGGACTAGCGGGATTCCAAGAGACCCAGTACTTC
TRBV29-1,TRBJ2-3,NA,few,CSVVGGTASTDTQYF,TGCAGCGTTGTGGGGGGGACAGCGAGCACAGATACGCAGTATTTT
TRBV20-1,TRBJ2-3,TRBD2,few,CSAPGLAGVTQYF,TGCAGTGCACCGGGACTAGCGGGAGTTACGCAGTATTTT
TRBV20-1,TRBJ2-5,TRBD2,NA,CSAANAGAHQETQYF,TGCAGTGCTGCCAACGCGGGAGCGCACCAAGAGACCCAGTACTTC
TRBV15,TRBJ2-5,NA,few,CATRHQGFSQYF,TGTGCCACCCGTCATCAGGGTTTCTCCCAGTACTTC
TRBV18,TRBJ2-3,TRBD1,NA,CASSLRTGGQLEDTQYF,TGTGCCAGCTCACTAAGGACAGGGGGCCAATTGGAAGATACGCAGTATTTT
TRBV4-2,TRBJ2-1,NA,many,CASSQDPGGPGEQFF,TGTGCCAGCAGCCAAGATCCTGGAGGGCCTGGTGAGCAGTTCTTC
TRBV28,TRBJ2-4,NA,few,CASSLSADAKNIQYF,TGTGCCAGCAGTTTATCAGCAGATGCCAAAAACATTCAGTACTTC
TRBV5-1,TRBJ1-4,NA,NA,CASSLRRDGSEKLFF,TGCGCCAGCAGCTTGCGGAGGGACGGATCTGAAAAACTGTTTTTT
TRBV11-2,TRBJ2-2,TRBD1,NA,CASSYTGTGFLGENTGELFF,TGTGCCAGCAGCTATACCGGGACAGGCTTTTTGGGGGAAAACACCGGGGAGCTGTTTTTT
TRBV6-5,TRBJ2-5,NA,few,CASSYGAGQETQYF,TGTGCCAGCAGTTACGGTGCAGGTCAGGAGACCCAGTACTTC